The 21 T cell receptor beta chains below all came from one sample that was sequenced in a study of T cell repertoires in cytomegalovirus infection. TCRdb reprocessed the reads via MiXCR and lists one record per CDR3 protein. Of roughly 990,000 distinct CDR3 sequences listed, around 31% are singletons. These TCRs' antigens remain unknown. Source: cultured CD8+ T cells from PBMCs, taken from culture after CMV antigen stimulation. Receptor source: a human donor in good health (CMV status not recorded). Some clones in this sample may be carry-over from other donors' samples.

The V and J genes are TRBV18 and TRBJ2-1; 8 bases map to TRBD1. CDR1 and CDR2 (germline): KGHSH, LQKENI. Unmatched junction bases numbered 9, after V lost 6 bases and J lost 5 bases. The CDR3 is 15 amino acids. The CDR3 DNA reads TGTGCCAGCTCCCATAAGGACAGGGCACACAATGAGCAGTTCTTC. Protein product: CASSHKDRAHNEQFF.

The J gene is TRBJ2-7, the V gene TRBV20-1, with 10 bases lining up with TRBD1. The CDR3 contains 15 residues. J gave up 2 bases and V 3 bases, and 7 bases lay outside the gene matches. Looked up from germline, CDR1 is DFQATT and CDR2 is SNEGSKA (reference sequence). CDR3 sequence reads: CSARPRTGGTYEQYV. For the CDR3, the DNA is TGCAGTGCTAGGCCCCGGACAGGGGGGACCTACGAGCAGTACGTC.

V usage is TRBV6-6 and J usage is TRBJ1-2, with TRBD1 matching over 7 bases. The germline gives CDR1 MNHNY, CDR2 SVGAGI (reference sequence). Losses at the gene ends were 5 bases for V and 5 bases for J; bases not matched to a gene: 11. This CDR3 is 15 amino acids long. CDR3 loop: CASSGTWDRDYGYTF. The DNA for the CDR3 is TGTGCCAGCAGTGGGACGTGGGACAGAGATTATGGCTACACCTTC.

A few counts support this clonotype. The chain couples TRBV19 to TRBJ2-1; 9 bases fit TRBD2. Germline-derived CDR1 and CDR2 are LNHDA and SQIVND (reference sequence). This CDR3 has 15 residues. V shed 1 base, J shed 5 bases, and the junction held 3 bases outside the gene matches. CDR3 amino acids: CASSIVAGVNNEQFF. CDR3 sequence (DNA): TGTGCCAGTAGTATAGTAGCGGGGGTAAACAATGAGCAGTTCTTC.

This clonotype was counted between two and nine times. CDR3 loop: CASSFDGHLGYTGELFF. CDR3 sequence (DNA): TGTGCCAGCAGCTTCGACGGACACCTAGGGTACACCGGGGAGCTGTTTTTT. V usage is TRBV5-5 and J usage is TRBJ2-2; a possible D gene is TRBD1 (5 bases). There are 17 residues in the CDR3. The V end lost 2 bases, the J end lost 3 bases, and 17 bases lay between the germline ends. Germline CDR1 and CDR2: SGHKS and YYEKEE (reference sequence).

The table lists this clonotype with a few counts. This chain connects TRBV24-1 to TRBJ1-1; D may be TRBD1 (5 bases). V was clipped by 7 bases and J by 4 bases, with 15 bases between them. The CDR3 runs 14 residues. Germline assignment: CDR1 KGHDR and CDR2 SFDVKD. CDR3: CATRAPAGSTEAFF. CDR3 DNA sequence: TGTGCCACCAGGGCCCCGGCAGGGAGCACTGAAGCTTTCTTT.

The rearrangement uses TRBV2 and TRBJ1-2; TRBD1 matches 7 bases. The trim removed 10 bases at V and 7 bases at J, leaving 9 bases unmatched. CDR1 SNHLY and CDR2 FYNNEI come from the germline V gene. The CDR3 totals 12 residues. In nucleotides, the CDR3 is TGTGCCAACGTACAGGGGAGAGGTGGCTACACCTTC. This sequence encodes CANVQGRGGYTF.

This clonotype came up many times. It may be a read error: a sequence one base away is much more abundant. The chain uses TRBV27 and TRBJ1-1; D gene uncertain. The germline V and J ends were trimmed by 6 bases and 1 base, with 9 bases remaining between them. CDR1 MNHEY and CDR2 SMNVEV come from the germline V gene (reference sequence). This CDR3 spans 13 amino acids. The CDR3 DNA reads TGTGCCAGCAGCTTGTACAGGAACACTGAAGCTTTCTTT. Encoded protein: CASSLYRNTEAFF.

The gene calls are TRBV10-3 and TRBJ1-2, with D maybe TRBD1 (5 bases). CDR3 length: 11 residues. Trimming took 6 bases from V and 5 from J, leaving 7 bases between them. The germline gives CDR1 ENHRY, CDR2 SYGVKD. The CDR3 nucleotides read TGTGCCATCAGCGACAGTTATGGCTACACCTTC. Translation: CAISDSYGYTF.

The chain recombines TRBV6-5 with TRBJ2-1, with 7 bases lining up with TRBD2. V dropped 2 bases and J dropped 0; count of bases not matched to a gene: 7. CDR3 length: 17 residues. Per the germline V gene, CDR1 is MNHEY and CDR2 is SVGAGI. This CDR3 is CASSYNSRGSSYNEQFF. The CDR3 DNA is TGTGCCAGCAGTTACAACTCGCGGGGGAGCTCCTACAATGAGCAGTTCTTC.

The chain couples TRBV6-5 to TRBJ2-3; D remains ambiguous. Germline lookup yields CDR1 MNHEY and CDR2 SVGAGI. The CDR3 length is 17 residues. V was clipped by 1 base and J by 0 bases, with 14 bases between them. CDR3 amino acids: CASSYFQGPSSTDTQYF. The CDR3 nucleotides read TGTGCCAGCAGTTACTTTCAAGGACCTTCTAGCACAGATACGCAGTATTTT.

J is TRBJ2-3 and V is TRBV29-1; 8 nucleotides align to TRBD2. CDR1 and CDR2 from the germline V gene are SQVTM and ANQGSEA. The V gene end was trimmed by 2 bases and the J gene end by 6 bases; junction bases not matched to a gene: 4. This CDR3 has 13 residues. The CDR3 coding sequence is TGCAGCGTTGAAAGAGCGGGGGCGGATACGCAGTATTTT. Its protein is CSVERAGADTQYF.

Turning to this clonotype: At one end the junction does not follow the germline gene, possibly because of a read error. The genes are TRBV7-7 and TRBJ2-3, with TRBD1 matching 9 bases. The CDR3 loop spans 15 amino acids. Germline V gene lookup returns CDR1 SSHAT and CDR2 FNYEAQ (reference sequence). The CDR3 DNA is TGTGCTAGCAGCTTATGGACAGGGGACACAGATACGCAGTATTTT. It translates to CASSLWTGDTDTQYF.

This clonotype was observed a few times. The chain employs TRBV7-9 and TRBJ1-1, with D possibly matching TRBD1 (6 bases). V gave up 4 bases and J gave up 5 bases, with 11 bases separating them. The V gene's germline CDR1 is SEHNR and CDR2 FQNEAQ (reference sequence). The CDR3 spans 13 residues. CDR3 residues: CASSSGDQTEAFF. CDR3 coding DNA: TGTGCCAGCAGCTCAGGGGATCAAACTGAAGCTTTCTTT.

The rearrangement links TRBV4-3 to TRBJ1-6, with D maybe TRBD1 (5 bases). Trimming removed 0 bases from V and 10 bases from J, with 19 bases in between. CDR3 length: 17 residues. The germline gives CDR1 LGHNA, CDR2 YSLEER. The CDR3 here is CASSQDSGRPEESPLHF. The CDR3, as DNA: TGCGCCAGCAGCCAAGATTCAGGGCGTCCGGAAGAGTCACCCCTCCACTTT.

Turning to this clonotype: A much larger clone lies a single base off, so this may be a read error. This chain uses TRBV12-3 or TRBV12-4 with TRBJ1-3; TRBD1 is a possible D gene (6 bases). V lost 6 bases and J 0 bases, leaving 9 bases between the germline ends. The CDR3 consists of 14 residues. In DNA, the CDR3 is TGTGCCAGCAGCCGGACAGCCTCTGGAAACACCATATATTTT. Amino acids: CASSRTASGNTIYF.

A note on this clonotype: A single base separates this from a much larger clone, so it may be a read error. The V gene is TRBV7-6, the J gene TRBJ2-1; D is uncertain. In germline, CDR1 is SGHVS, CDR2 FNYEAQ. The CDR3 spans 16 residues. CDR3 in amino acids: CASSLDPTLPINGQFF. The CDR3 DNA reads TGTGCCAGCAGCTTAGACCCGACCCTCCCCATCAATGGGCAGTTCTTC.

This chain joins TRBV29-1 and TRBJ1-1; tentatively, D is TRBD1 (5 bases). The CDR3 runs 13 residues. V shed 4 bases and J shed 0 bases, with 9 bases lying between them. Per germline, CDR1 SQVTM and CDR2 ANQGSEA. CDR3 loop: CSVAGAVNTEAFF. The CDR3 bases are TGCAGCGTTGCTGGGGCAGTGAACACTGAAGCTTTCTTT.

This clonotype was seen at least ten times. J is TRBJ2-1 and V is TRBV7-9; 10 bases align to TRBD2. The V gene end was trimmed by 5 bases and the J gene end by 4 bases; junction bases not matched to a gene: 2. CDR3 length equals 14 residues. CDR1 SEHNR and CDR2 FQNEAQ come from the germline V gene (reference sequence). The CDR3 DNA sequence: TGTGCCAGCAGCCCTAGCGGGAGTTACAATGAGCAGTTCTTC. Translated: CASSPSGSYNEQFF.

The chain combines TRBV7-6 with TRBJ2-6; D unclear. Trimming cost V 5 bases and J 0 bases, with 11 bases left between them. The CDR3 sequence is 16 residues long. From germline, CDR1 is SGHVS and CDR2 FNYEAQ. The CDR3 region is CASSVRDGSGANVLTF. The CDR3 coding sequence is TGTGCCAGCAGCGTACGAGATGGCTCTGGGGCCAACGTCCTGACTTTC.

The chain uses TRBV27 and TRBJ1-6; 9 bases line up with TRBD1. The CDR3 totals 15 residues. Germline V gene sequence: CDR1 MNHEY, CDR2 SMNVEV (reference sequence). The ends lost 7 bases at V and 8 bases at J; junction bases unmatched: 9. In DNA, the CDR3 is TGTGCCAGCACCGAGGACAGGGGAATGGATTCACCCCTCCACTTT. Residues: CASTEDRGMDSPLHF.